This TCR beta chain was obtained from a study of blood T cell repertoires in COVID-19. Method: immunoSEQ multiplex PCR; TCRdb's copy keeps in-frame clones and lacks some. The table includes more than 150,000 clones, roughly nine tenths detected once. The CDR3 is 15 amino acids. CDR1 and CDR2 from the germline V gene are LGHNA and YNFKEQ. V lost 1 base and J lost 5, with 14 bases in between. This chain links TRBV4-2 with TRBJ1-2; tentatively, D is TRBD1 (6 bases). The sample was peripheral blood. The clonotype comes from a woman in her seventies with acute or convalescent COVID-19. Written as DNA, the CDR3 is TGTGCCAGCAGCCAAGCAGGGGACCCTTGGTATGGCTACACCTTC. Protein: CASSQAGDPWYGYTF.